What follows are 2 T cell receptor beta chains derived from one specimen sequenced in a study of shared clonotypes between healthy human individuals. Repertoires were generated with immunoSEQ multiplex PCR, while TCRdb's copy carries only in-frame clones and drops some. This table holds 2 million to 2.5 million clones, just under 95% found once. Sequenced: naive CD4+ T cells from PBMCs. Specified subset: CD45RA+ positively selected. Receptors originate from a young man in good health. Some clones in this sample may be carry-over from other donors' samples.

This chain uses TRBV11-2 with TRBJ1-2; D is undetermined. The CDR3 extends over 15 amino acids. CDR1 is SGHAT, CDR2 FQNNGV, per germline. The V gene lost 5 bases and the J gene lost 5 bases, with 18 bases spanning the gap. The CDR3, as DNA: TGTGCCAGCAGCCATAGGACCCCCAGTCCGTATGGCTACACCTTC. Its translation is CASSHRTPSPYGYTF.

The rearrangement joins TRBV15 to TRBJ2-1, with a possible D match to TRBD1 (6 bases). Per germline, CDR1 LNHNV and CDR2 YYDKDF (reference sequence). The CDR3 has 16 residues. Trimming removed 7 bases from V and 5 bases from J, with 21 bases in between. The DNA for the CDR3 is TGTGCCACCACCCCCCTTACAGGGCTGCTGGACAATGAGCAGTTCTTC. Residues: CATTPLTGLLDNEQFF. The full variable domain, with the rest looked up from reference TRBV15 and TRBJ2-1, is DAMVIQNPRYQVTQFGKPVTLSCSQTLNHNVMYWYQQKSSQAPKLLFHYYDKDFNNEADTPDNFQSRRPNTSFCFLDIRSPGLGDTAMYLCATTPLTGLLDNEQFFGPGTRLTVL.